One sample yielded the 22 T cell receptor beta chains listed below, sequenced in a study of response to subunit inactivated influenza vaccine. TCRdb ran MiXCR on the RT-PCR reads and lists one entry per CDR3 protein. The sample shows 500,000 to 600,000 distinct CDR3 sequences, approximately 15% of them seen only once. The starting material was CD4+ T cells sorted from PBMCs, obtained less than 30 months after vaccination. Receptors originate from a man between 50 and 69 years old who received an inactivated influenza vaccine.

The rearrangement joins TRBV21-1 to TRBJ2-5; the table assigns TRBD2, which was not confirmed against the DNA. TRBV21-1 is designated a pseudogene. CDR3 length: 16 amino acids. The CDR3, as DNA: TGTGCCAGCAGCAAACCAGAGCGGGAGCAGAAGGAGACCCAGTACTTC. This gives the protein CASSKPEREQKETQYF.

The rearrangement links TRBV20-1 to TRBJ1-2; weak D call: TRBD1 (6 bases). Trimming cost V 6 bases and J 8 bases, with 19 bases left between them. Germline lookup yields CDR1 DFQATT and CDR2 SNEGSKA (reference sequence). This CDR3 has 13 residues. The CDR3 DNA follows: TGCAGTGCCATTGGGGAGGGGGGCTACGGCTACACCTTC. This sequence encodes CSAIGEGGYGYTF.

The V call is TRBV4-3, the J call TRBJ2-1, with TRBD2 matching 9 bases. V lost 0 bases to trimming and J lost 2 bases; unmatched junction nucleotides: 8. The CDR3 contains 18 residues. Looked up from germline, CDR1 is LGHNA and CDR2 is YSLEER. CDR3 coding DNA: TGCGCCAGCAGCCAAGATTGGGGAGAGCGGGGGGCCTACAATGAGCAGTTCTTC. It encodes CASSQDWGERGAYNEQFF.

Only a few counts were recorded for this clonotype. The chain links TRBV15 to TRBJ2-3; no definite D call. Germline assignment: CDR1 LNHNV and CDR2 YYDKDF (reference sequence). Deletions cut 1 base from V and 0 bases from J, with 11 bases between. CDR3 size: 16 residues. DNA for the CDR3: TGTGCCACCAGCAGAGGGCCAGCTCAAAGCACAGATACGCAGTATTTT. Translating gives CATSRGPAQSTDTQYF.

The chain uses TRBV6-2 or TRBV6-3 and TRBJ2-7; 8 bases are a match to TRBD1. In germline, CDR1 is MNHEY, CDR2 SVGEGT. The CDR3 is 12 amino acids. Unmatched junction bases numbered 5, after V lost 4 bases and J lost 9 bases. The chain's CDR3 is CASSSSRGRQYF. CDR3 DNA sequence: TGTGCCAGCAGTTCGTCCAGGGGGCGGCAGTACTTC.

The genes are TRBV14 and TRBJ2-7; D is ambiguous. This CDR3 is 14 amino acids long. Trimming left V 4 bases short and J 2 bases short, with 12 bases between. Per the germline V gene, CDR1 is SGHDN and CDR2 is FVKESK. CDR3 sequence (DNA): TGTGCCAGCAGCCGGACCTTTGGGGCCTACGAGCAGTACTTC. It encodes CASSRTFGAYEQYF.

This clonotype was observed a handful of times. The chain is built from TRBV12-3 or TRBV12-4 and TRBJ2-7, with TRBD1 matching over 9 bases. The CDR3 has 15 residues. The J segment lost 3 bases and the V segment lost 6 bases, leaving 9 bases of the junction unmatched. The CDR3: CASSRVPGQGYEQYF. The CDR3 DNA sequence: TGTGCCAGCAGCCGGGTACCGGGACAGGGCTACGAGCAGTACTTC.

This clonotype was counted a few times. The chain links TRBV28 to TRBJ2-3; 12 nucleotides match TRBD2. Germline assignment: CDR1 MDHEN and CDR2 SYDVKM. This CDR3 is 16 amino acids long. V trimming: 3 bases; J trimming: 8 bases; junction bases outside the gene matches: 9. The CDR3 region is CASSFPSGGAFRTQYF. The CDR3 DNA reads TGTGCCAGCAGTTTTCCTAGCGGGGGGGCCTTCCGTACGCAGTATTTT.

This clonotype was recorded at least ten times. The chain links TRBV5-1 to TRBJ2-3; possibly TRBD2 for D (5 bases). The CDR3 covers 15 residues. The germline V gene has CDR1 SGHRS and CDR2 YFSETQ. V shed 3 bases and J shed 2 bases, with 13 bases lying between them. Here the CDR3 reads CASSSTHRDTDTQYF. The DNA of the CDR3 is TGCGCCAGCAGCTCAACCCATCGGGACACAGATACGCAGTATTTT.

The chain combines TRBV4-1 with TRBJ2-3; D possibly matches TRBD1 or TRBD2 (5 bases each). Trimming removed 0 bases from V and 4 bases from J, with 14 bases in between. CDR1 and CDR2 (germline): MGHRA, YSYEKL. CDR3 length equals 16 residues. The CDR3 loop reads CASSQDSGLVSDTQYF. The CDR3 DNA follows: TGCGCCAGCAGCCAAGACTCGGGGCTGGTTTCAGATACGCAGTATTTT.

The CDR3 is CASSLGGSGNSPLHF. In nucleotides, the CDR3 is TGTGCCAGCAGTTTAGGGGGCTCAGGGAATTCACCCCTCCACTTT. The rearrangement uses TRBV12-3 or TRBV12-4 and TRBJ1-6; possibly TRBD1 for D (5 bases). The V and J ends lost 1 base and 7 bases respectively, with 11 bases between them. This CDR3 comprises 15 residues.

The chain is built from TRBV9 and TRBJ2-1; D perhaps matches TRBD1 (5 bases). The CDR3 is made up of 14 amino acids. The V gene's germline CDR1 is SGDLS and CDR2 YYNGEE. The V end was cut by 3 bases, the J end by 4 bases, with 11 bases between. The CDR3 loop is CASSAPTGYNEQFF. CDR3 DNA sequence: TGTGCCAGCAGCGCTCCCACAGGTTACAATGAGCAGTTCTTC.

V and J are TRBV27 and TRBJ1-1; D unresolved. The CDR3 contains 14 residues. The germline V gene encodes CDR1 MNHEY and CDR2 SMNVEV (reference sequence). The V gene lost 6 bases and the J gene lost 0 bases, with 11 bases spanning the gap. This CDR3 is CASRDSQLNTEAFF. The CDR3 DNA reads TGTGCCAGCAGGGATAGCCAATTGAACACTGAAGCTTTCTTT.

Many counts were recorded for this clonotype. The chain links TRBV20-1 to TRBJ2-3; 8 nucleotides match TRBD2. CDR3 size: 14 residues. The germline V gene has CDR1 DFQATT and CDR2 SNEGSKA (reference sequence). V dropped 4 bases and J dropped 4; count of bases not matched to a gene: 7. The CDR3 is CSAIIAGKPDTQYF. In DNA form, the CDR3 reads TGCAGTGCTATAATAGCGGGGAAACCAGATACGCAGTATTTT.

With respect to this clonotype: At one boundary the junction diverges from the germline segment, which might be a read error. The rearrangement links TRBV28 to TRBJ1-3, with D uncertain. CDR3 length: 12 amino acids. From germline, CDR1 is MDHEN and CDR2 SYDVKM. CDR3 residues: CASSTPRAETFF. CDR3 DNA sequence: TGTGCCAGCAGTACCCCTAGGGCGGAAACGTTCTTT. Full variable domain (remainder filled in from reference TRBV28 and TRBJ1-3): DVKVTQSSRYLVKRTGEKVFLECVQDMDHENMFWYRQDPGLGLRLIYFSYDVKMKEKGDIPEGYSVSREKKERFSLILESASTNQTSMYLCASSTPRAETFFGEGSWLTVV.

This clonotype was observed a handful of times. This sequence joins TRBV2 and TRBJ2-2; D remains ambiguous. V shed 6 bases and J shed 5 bases, with 10 bases lying between them. From germline, CDR1 is SNHLY and CDR2 FYNNEI. The CDR3 spans 13 residues. This CDR3 is CASRGIWTGELFF. CDR3 sequence (DNA): TGTGCCAGCAGGGGGATTTGGACCGGGGAGCTGTTTTTT.

This clonotype has a handful of counts. This rearrangement joins TRBV6-2 or TRBV6-3 to TRBJ2-2; no reliable D call. V gave up 2 bases and J gave up 5 bases, with 12 bases separating them. The CDR3 has 15 amino acids. Germline V gives CDR1 MNHEY, CDR2 SVGEGT. The CDR3 DNA follows: TGTGCCAGCAGTTACGGTCTCGCGGAAACCGGGGAGCTGTTTTTT. Protein product: CASSYGLAETGELFF.

V and J are TRBV20-1 and TRBJ2-5, with D possibly matching TRBD2 (6 bases). V was cut by 5 bases and J by 1 base, with 11 bases left in between. The germline V gene encodes CDR1 DFQATT and CDR2 SNEGSKA (reference sequence). The CDR3 length is 13 residues. The CDR3 spells CSAVGGSQETQYF. The DNA of the CDR3 is TGCAGTGCTGTTGGGGGGAGCCAAGAGACCCAGTACTTC.

This clonotype came up a few times. The chain carries TRBV10-3 and TRBJ1-4; 9 bases agree with TRBD1. CDR1 ENHRY and CDR2 SYGVKD come from the germline V gene. The V and J ends lost 3 bases and 7 bases, in that order; junction bases with no gene match: 6. The CDR3 has 15 amino acids. The CDR3 protein is CAISERTGASEKLFF. CDR3 nucleotides: TGTGCCATCAGTGAAAGGACAGGGGCGAGTGAAAAACTGTTTTTT.

The chain uses TRBV29-1 and TRBJ1-1; the D is unclear. Germline V gives CDR1 SQVTM, CDR2 ANQGSEA. The CDR3 sequence is 12 residues long. V was clipped by 5 bases and J by 6 bases, with 13 bases between them. CDR3 in DNA: TGCAGCGTTAGGACGCCTTGGCCTGAAGCTTTCTTT. This gives the protein CSVRTPWPEAFF. Complete variable domain (other parts from reference TRBV29-1 and TRBJ1-1): SAVISQKPSRDICQRGTSLTIQCQVDSQVTMMFWYRQQPGQSLTLIATANQGSEATYESGFVIDKFPISRPNLTFSTLTVSNMSPEDSSIYLCSVRTPWPEAFFGQGTRLTVV.

This clonotype was seen more than once but under ten times. J is TRBJ1-5 and V is TRBV6-5; D possibly corresponds to TRBD1 (6 bases). Trimming removed 0 bases from V and 0 bases from J, with 12 bases in between. Germline V CDR1 and CDR2: MNHEY, SVGAGI. The CDR3 length is 17 residues. The CDR3 DNA follows: TGTGCCAGCAGTTACTCGATGGGACACTTTAGCAATCAGCCCCAGCATTTT. This sequence encodes CASSYSMGHFSNQPQHF.

The chain recombines TRBV6-5 with TRBJ2-7, with D possibly matching TRBD2 (5 bases). The germline gives CDR1 MNHEY, CDR2 SVGAGI. The ends were cut back, 4 bases at V and 2 bases at J, with 12 bases in the middle. CDR3 length: 14 residues. This CDR3 reads CASSFLTGTYEQYF. For the CDR3, the DNA is TGTGCCAGCAGTTTTCTGACGGGAACCTACGAGCAGTACTTC.